The subject of this entry is one TCR beta chain. Germline CDR1 and CDR2: DFQATT and SNEGSKA (reference sequence). V trimming: 5 bases; J trimming: 6 bases; junction bases outside the gene matches: 9. The CDR3 consists of 13 residues. This specimen belongs to a study of T cells in Graves' hyperthyroidism and ophthalmopathy. Amplification targeted TCR beta CDR3 regions from RNA transcripts. RT-PCR in the first round (using the HTBI primer set) targeted the TCR CDR3. TCRdb re-called the multiplex PCR reads with MiXCR, one entry per CDR3 protein. Of a few hundred thousand distinct CDR3 sequences in the sample, 18% were seen once.

The source of this sequence is a woman aged 45-65 years with Graves' hyperthyroidism. The chain uses TRBV20-1 and TRBJ1-2, with 7 nucleotides matching TRBD1. The sample was blood. DNA of the CDR3: TGCAGTGCTTTCCCGACAGGGAGGGATGGCTACACCTTC. Its translation is CSAFPTGRDGYTF.